A selection of T cell receptor beta chains follows, all from one sample in a study of TIL therapy for anti-PD-1-resistant metastatic lung cancer. Repertoires were generated with immunoSEQ multiplex PCR, while TCRdb's copy carries only in-frame clones and drops some. Among over 10,000 clones listed, around 69% were seen once. Sequences were derived from tumor tissue, sampled at baseline. These receptors all stem from a woman aged 30-79 years with non-small cell lung cancer. Each CDR3 is given with its conserved first and last residue. The order of the fields is D gene, V gene, clone size, J gene, CDR3 protein, CDR3 DNA. A D gene is named only where the DNA matches it firmly. The size of a clone is reported for some rows only, either as once, few or many, or as a class for expanded clones.

NA,TRBV5-1,few,TRBJ1-2,CATRKVIESHGYTF,TGCGCCACCAGAAAGGTTATAGAGTCCCATGGCTACACCTTC
TRBD2,TRBV10-1,once,TRBJ2-1,CASSEGTSAHNEQFF,TGCGCCAGCAGTGAAGGGACTAGTGCCCACAATGAGCAGTTCTTC
NA,TRBV7-6,NA,TRBJ1-4,CASSLGGRDGEKLFF,TGTGCCAGCAGCTTAGGTGGCAGGGACGGTGAAAAACTGTTTTTT
NA,TRBV27,NA,TRBJ1-2,CASSLYPAASHLGYTF,TGTGCCAGCAGTTTATACCCGGCGGCGAGTCATTTAGGCTACACCTTC
NA,TRBV6-5,NA,TRBJ1-2,CASSYIRLGHHYGYTF,TGTGCCAGCAGTTACATTAGGTTGGGACATCACTATGGCTACACCTTC
NA,TRBV5-6,NA,TRBJ2-7,CASSLVGYSDPYRKQYF,TGTGCCAGCAGCTTGGTGGGGTACTCCGACCCCTACAGGAAGCAGTACTTC
NA,TRBV7-9,few,TRBJ1-5,CASSLETDNQPQHF,TGTGCCAGCAGCTTAGAGACAGACAATCAGCCCCAGCATTTT
NA,TRBV4-3,NA,TRBJ2-7,CASSQDYSTAYEQYF,TGCGCCAGCAGCCAAGATTACAGTACAGCCTACGAGCAGTACTTC
TRBD1,TRBV19,NA,TRBJ2-3,CASSRQGTTDTQYF,TGTGCCAGCAGTAGACAGGGGACCACAGATACGCAGTATTTT
TRBD1,TRBV27,NA,TRBJ2-1,CASRSSWDREQFF,TGTGCCAGCAGATCGTCATGGGACAGGGAGCAGTTCTTC
TRBD1,TRBV5-1,NA,TRBJ2-7,CASTNKPGQGANEQYF,TGCGCCAGCACCAATAAGCCGGGACAGGGGGCTAACGAGCAGTACTTC
NA,TRBV7-3,NA,TRBJ1-2,CASSLVSDSAYTF,TGTGCCAGCAGCTTAGTCAGCGACAGTGCCTACACCTTC
NA,TRBV5-1,few,TRBJ2-1,CASSFEDNEQFF,TGCGCCAGCAGCTTTGAGGACAATGAGCAGTTCTTC
NA,TRBV11-2,NA,TRBJ1-6,CASSLTGPYNSPLHF,TGTGCCAGCAGCCTAACAGGTCCTTATAATTCACCCCTCCACTTT
TRBD2,TRBV9,NA,TRBJ2-3,CASSSLAGSTDTQYF,TGTGCCAGCAGCTCTCTAGCGGGGAGCACAGATACGCAGTATTTT
NA,TRBV6-5,few,TRBJ2-5,CASSYGAGLETQYF,TGTGCCAGCAGTTACGGGGCGGGACTAGAGACCCAGTACTTC
NA,TRBV6-6,NA,TRBJ1-1,CASNSGANTEAFF,TGTGCCAGCAATTCCGGAGCCAACACTGAAGCTTTCTTT
TRBD2,TRBV10-3,NA,TRBJ2-1,CAIGGGGGPWNEQFF,TGTGCCATCGGAGGAGGCGGGGGGCCGTGGAATGAGCAGTTCTTC
NA,TRBV4-1,few,TRBJ1-4,CASAMGVRDEKLFF,TGCGCCAGCGCTATGGGGGTTCGGGATGAAAAACTGTTTTTT
NA,TRBV13,NA,TRBJ1-4,CASSPPGELGGEKLFF,TGTGCCAGCAGCCCCCCCGGGGAACTGGGAGGTGAAAAACTGTTTTTT
TRBD1,TRBV28,NA,TRBJ2-7,CASISGTGGYYEQYF,TGTGCCAGCATCTCGGGGACAGGGGGCTACTACGAGCAGTACTTC
NA,TRBV28,NA,TRBJ1-5,CASSPPPRVRSSQPQHF,TGTGCCAGCAGTCCGCCCCCCAGGGTCCGCAGTAGTCAGCCCCAGCATTTT
TRBD1,TRBV5-1,NA,TRBJ1-5,CASSAGTGGNNQPQHF,TGCGCCAGCAGCGCGGGGACAGGGGGTAACAATCAGCCCCAGCATTTT
TRBD2,TRBV19,NA,TRBJ2-3,CASRQLAGGITDTQYF,TGTGCCAGTAGGCAACTAGCGGGGGGGATCACAGATACGCAGTATTTT
TRBD1,TRBV6-5,NA,TRBJ1-2,CASRRTGDNYGYTF,TGTGCCAGCAGACGGACAGGGGATAACTATGGCTACACCTTC